This TCR beta chain was recovered during a study of T cells after yellow fever vaccination. Germline V gene sequence: CDR1 MNHEY, CDR2 SVGAGI. Unmatched junction bases numbered 2, after V lost 0 bases and J lost 3 bases. CDR3 length equals 15 residues. Study conclusions and caveats: Repertoires sorted by FACS could include abundant clonotypes that are contaminants from the bulk population. A small share of clonotypes appeared in both CD4 and CD8 compartments. After the booster, around 95% of CD4 and about nine tenths of CD8 primary-response clones were re-detected.

From the 5' RACE reads, TCRdb called clonotypes with MiXCR, one entry per CDR3 protein. Here the sample spans 450,000 to 600,000 distinct CDR3 sequences, 13% being singletons. For this clonotype: The target antigen is unknown.

The chain recombines TRBV6-5 with TRBJ2-7, with 10 bases identical to TRBD2. Sequences were derived from PBMCs, sampled on the day of the yellow fever booster vaccination. The sequence was collected from a man aged 30 to 45 who received the YFV17D yellow fever vaccine. The CDR3: CASSYSASGSYEQYF. CDR3 in DNA: TGTGCCAGCAGTTACTCCGCTAGCGGGAGCTACGAGCAGTACTTC.